A single TCR beta chain is shown here with its context. Its antigen is as yet unknown. These data are taken from a study of OX40 agonist ivuxolimab in advanced cancers. At the level of the study: With ivuxolimab, an agonistic anti-OX40 (CD134) antibody, patients were treated. Dose-escalation cases comprised hepatocellular carcinoma, melanoma, renal cell or head and neck cancer. General observations from the study: Compared with others, partial responders at 0.1-3.0 mg/kg displayed clonal expansion among the lowest. There was clonal expansion of CD4+ and CD8+ blood T cells by week 6 at 0.1 to 3.0 mg/kg.

Germline V gene data show CDR1 as MNHNS and CDR2 as SASEGT. V was clipped by 3 bases and J by 2 bases, with 11 bases between them. The length of the CDR3 is 15 residues. The method was immunoSEQ multiplex PCR; TCRdb's version includes in-frame clones alone and lacks a portion of them. The data show roughly 71,000 clones, with roughly nine tenths seen just once and more than 0.85% held by the top ten. V gene TRBV6-1 combines with J gene TRBJ1-3, with D uncertain. The sequence was obtained from an adult with an advanced solid tumor such as melanoma, head and neck, liver or kidney cancer. Material: CD4+ or CD8+ T cells sorted from blood, obtained in a trial of the OX40 agonist ivuxolimab. CDR3 sequence reads: CASSDGRPPGNTIYF. CDR3 DNA: TGTGCCAGCAGTGACGGGAGACCTCCTGGAAACACCATATATTTT.